This entry lists 8 T cell receptor beta chains sequenced from one sample in a study of radiotherapy plus CTLA-4 blockade in lung cancer. Data came from immunoSEQ multiplex PCR; TCRdb stores just in-frame clones and leaves some out. The sample yields about 45,000 clones, 65% to 70% seen once. Sequencing used peripheral blood, obtained from a patient treated with radiotherapy plus ipilimumab. These receptors were taken from a human donor with non-small cell lung cancer who had a partial response to radiotherapy plus ipilimumab.

This clone occurred a few times. The chain recombines TRBV10-2 with TRBJ1-1, with a weak D call TRBD1 (5 bases). The CDR3 sequence is 13 residues long. Trimming stripped 4 bases from V and 7 bases from J, with 13 bases between. Germline CDR1 WSHSY, CDR2 SAAADI. The CDR3 sequence is CASSVVGTHEAFF. The DNA of the CDR3 is TGCGCCAGCAGTGTTGTCGGGACTCATGAAGCTTTCTTT.

This clone was picked up a small number of times. V gene TRBV27 combines with J gene TRBJ2-7; no clear D gene. The CDR3 spans 14 residues. Germline V gene sequence: CDR1 MNHEY, CDR2 SMNVEV (reference sequence). Between the trimmed V and J ends, which lost 5 bases and 5 bases, there was a span of 16 bases. The CDR3 nucleotides read TGTGCCAGCAGTCAGTGGGCAGATTTACACGAGCAGTACTTC. Translating it yields CASSQWADLHEQYF.

The V call is TRBV5-1, the J call TRBJ2-3; D may be TRBD2 (6 bases). The CDR3 sequence is 15 residues long. The germline CDR1 and CDR2 sequences are SGHRS and YFSETQ. The V and J ends lost 0 bases and 4 bases respectively, with 12 bases between them. DNA for the CDR3: TGCGCCAGCAGCTTGGTCCCCGGGAGATCAGATACGCAGTATTTT. Translation: CASSLVPGRSDTQYF.

The table lists this clone with a few counts. The chain is built from TRBV4-2 and TRBJ2-5; no clear D. The J call may be in error: the DNA end matches TRBJ2-7 better. The CDR3 runs 11 residues. Germline CDR1 reads LGHNA; CDR2 reads YNFKEQ. Here the CDR3 reads CASSPGDEQYF. CDR3 nucleotide sequence: TGTGCCAGCAGCCCGGGTGACGAGCAGTACTTC.

The CDR3 protein is CASSNRDPHEETQYF. The CDR3 region has the DNA TGTGCCAGCAGTAACCGGGATCCTCATGAGGAGACCCAGTACTTC. The gene calls are TRBV6-1 and TRBJ2-5; D is perhaps TRBD2 (5 bases). Trimming removed 5 bases at V and 5 bases at J, with 18 bases between. This CDR3 has 15 amino acids. Germline assignment: CDR1 MNHNS and CDR2 SASEGT.

There are many counts of this clone. The chain joins TRBV14 to TRBJ2-1, with 9 bases lining up with TRBD2. Losses at the gene ends were 1 base for V and 7 bases for J; bases not matched to a gene: 5. CDR1 is SGHDN, CDR2 FVKESK, per germline. There are 15 residues in the CDR3. The chain's CDR3 is CASSQVAGVGNEQFF. Written as DNA, the CDR3 is TGTGCCAGCAGCCAAGTAGCGGGAGTTGGGAATGAGCAGTTCTTC.

The gene calls are TRBV5-4 and TRBJ1-1, with D possibly TRBD1 on 6 matching bases. V was trimmed by 3 bases and J by 3 bases, leaving 12 bases between them. Germline V gene sequence: CDR1 SGHNT, CDR2 YYREEE (reference sequence). The CDR3 spans 14 residues. The CDR3 reads CASSYGGLDTEAFF. The CDR3 DNA reads TGTGCCAGCAGCTACGGGGGGCTAGACACTGAAGCTTTCTTT.

This sequence joins TRBV30 and TRBJ2-3; 10 bases map to TRBD2. From germline, CDR1 is GTSNPN and CDR2 SVGIG (reference sequence). This CDR3 contains 17 residues. Trimming at V came to 2 bases and at J to 6 bases, leaving 14 bases not matched to a gene. Written as DNA, the CDR3 is TGTGCCTGGAGTCCACTTGCACTAGCGGGGAGATCCGATACGCAGTATTTT. This translates into CAWSPLALAGRSDTQYF.